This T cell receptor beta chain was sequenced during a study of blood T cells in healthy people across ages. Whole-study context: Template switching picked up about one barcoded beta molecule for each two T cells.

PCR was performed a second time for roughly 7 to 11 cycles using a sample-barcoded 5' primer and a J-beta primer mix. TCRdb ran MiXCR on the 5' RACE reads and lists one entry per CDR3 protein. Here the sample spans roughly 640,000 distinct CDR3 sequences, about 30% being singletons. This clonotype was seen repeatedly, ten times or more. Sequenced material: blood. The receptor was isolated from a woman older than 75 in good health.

DNA for the CDR3: TGTGCCAGCAGCCCCAGGGGCCCCCGACCTAACTATGGCTACACCTTC. This sequence encodes CASSPRGPRPNYGYTF. This chain links TRBV7-9 with TRBJ1-2, with a tentative D call TRBD1 (6 bases). Germline CDR1 SEHNR, CDR2 FQNEAQ (reference sequence). This CDR3 region has 16 residues. Trimming left V 5 bases short and J 0 bases short, with 16 bases between. Variable domain in full (rest from reference TRBV7-9 and TRBJ1-2): DTGVSQNPRHKITKRGQNVTFRCDPISEHNRLYWYRQTLGQGPEFLTYFQNEAQLEKSRLLSDRFSAERPKGSFSTLEIQRTEQGDSAMYLCASSPRGPRPNYGYTFGSGTRLTVV.